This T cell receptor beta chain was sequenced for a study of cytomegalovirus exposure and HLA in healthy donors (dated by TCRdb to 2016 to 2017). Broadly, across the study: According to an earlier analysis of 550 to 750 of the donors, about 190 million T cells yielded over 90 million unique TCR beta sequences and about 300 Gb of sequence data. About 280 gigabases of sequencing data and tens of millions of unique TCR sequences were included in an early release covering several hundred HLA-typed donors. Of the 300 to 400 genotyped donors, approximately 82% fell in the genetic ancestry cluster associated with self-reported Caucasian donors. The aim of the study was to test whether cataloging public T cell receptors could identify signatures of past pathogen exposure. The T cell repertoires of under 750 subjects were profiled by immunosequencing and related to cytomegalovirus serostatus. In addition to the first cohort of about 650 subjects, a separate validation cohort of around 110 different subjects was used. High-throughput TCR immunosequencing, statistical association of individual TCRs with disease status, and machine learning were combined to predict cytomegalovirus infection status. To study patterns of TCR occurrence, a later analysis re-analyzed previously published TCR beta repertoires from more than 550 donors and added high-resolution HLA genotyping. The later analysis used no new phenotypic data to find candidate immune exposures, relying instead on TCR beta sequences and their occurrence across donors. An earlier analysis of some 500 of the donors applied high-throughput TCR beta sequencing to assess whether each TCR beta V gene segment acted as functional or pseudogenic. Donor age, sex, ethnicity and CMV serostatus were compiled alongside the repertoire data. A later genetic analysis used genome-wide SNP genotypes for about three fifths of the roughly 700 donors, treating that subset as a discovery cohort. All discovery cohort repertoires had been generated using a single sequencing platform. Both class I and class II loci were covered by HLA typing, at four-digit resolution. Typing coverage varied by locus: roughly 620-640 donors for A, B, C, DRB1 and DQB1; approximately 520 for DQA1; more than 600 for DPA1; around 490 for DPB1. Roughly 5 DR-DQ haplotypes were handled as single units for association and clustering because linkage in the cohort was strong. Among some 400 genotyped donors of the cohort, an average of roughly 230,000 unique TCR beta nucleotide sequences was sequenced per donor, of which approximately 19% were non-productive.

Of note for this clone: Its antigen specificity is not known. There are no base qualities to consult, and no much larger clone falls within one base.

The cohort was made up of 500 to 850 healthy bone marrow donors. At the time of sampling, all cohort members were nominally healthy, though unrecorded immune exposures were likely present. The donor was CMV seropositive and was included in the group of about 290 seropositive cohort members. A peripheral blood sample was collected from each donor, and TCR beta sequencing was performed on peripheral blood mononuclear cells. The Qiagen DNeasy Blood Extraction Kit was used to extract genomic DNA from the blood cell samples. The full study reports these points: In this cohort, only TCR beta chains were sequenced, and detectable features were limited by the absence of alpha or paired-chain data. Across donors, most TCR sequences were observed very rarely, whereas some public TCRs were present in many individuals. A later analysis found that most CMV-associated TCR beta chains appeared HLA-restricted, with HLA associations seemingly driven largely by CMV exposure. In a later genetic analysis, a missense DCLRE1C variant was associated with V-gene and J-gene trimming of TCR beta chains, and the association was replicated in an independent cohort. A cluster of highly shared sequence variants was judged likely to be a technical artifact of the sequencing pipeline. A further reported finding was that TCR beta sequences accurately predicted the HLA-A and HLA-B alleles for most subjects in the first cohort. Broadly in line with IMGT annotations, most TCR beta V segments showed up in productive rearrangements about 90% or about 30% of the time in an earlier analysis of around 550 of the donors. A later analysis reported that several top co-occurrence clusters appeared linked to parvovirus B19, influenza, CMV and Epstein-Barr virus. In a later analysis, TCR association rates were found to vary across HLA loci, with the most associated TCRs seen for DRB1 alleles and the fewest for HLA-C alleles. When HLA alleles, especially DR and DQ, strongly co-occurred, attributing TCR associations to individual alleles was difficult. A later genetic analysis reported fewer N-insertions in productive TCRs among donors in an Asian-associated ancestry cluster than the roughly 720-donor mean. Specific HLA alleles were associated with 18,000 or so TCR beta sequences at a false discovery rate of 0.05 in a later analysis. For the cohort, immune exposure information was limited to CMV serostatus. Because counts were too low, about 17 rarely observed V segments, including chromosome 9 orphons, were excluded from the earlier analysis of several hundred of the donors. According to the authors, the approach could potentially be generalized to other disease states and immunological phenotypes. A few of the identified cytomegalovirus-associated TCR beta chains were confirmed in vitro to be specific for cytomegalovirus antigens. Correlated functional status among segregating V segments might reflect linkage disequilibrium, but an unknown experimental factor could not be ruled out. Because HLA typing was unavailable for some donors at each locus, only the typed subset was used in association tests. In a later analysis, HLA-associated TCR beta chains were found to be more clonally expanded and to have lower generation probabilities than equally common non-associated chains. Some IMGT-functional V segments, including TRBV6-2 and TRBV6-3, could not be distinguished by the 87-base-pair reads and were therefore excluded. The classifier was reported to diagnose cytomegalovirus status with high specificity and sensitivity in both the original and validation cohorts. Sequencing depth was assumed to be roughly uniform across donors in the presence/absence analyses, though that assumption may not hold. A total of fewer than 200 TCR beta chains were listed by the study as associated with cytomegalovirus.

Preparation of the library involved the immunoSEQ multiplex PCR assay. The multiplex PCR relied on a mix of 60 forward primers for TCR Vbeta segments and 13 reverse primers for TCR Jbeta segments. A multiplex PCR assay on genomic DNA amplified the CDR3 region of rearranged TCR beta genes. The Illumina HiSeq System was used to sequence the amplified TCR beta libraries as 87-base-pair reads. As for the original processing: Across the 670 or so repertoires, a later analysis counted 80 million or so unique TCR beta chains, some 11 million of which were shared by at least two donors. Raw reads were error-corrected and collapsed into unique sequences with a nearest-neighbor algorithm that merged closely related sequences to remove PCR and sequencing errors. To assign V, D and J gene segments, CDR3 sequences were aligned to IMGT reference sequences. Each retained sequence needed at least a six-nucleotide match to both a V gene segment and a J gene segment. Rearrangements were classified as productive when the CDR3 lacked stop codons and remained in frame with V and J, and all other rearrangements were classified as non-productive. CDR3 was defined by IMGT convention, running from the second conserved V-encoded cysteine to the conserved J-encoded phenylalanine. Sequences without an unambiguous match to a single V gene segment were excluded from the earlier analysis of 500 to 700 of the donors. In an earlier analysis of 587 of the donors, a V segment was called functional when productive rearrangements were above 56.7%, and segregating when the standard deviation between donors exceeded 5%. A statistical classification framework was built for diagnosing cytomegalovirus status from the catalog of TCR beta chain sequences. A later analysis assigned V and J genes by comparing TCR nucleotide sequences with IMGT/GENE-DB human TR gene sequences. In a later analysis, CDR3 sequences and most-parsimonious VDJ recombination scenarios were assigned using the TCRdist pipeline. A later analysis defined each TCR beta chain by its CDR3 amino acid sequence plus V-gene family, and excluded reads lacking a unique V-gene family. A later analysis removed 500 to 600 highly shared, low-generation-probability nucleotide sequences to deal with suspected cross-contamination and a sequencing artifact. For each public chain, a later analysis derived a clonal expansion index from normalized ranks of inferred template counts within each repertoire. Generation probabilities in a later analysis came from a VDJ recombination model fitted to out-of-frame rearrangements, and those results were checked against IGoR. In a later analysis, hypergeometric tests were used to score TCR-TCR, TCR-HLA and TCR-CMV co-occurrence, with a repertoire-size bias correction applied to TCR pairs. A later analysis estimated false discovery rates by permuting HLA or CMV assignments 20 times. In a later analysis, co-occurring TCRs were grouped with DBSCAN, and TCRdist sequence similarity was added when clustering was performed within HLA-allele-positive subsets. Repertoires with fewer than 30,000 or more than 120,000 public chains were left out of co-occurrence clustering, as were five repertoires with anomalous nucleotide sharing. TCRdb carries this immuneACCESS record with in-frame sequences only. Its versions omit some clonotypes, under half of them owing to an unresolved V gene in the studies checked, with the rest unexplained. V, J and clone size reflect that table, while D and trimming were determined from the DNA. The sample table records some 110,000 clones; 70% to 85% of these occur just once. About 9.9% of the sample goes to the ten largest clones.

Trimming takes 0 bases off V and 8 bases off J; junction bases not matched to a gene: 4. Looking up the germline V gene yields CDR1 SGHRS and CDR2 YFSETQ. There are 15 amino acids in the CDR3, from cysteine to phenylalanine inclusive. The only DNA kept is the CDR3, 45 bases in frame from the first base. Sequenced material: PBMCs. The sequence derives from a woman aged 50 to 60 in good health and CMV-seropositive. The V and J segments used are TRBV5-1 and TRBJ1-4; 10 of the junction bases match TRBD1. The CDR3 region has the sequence CASSLAGQGSEKLFF. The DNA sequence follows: TGCGCCAGCAGCTTGGCGGGACAGGGGAGCGAAAAACTGTTTTTT.